Listed below are T cell receptor beta chains from one sample, sequenced in a study of T cell repertoires in ileal Crohn's disease. Clones were sequenced by immunoSEQ multiplex PCR, and TCRdb holds only the in-frame ones, with some missing. The sample holds tens of thousands of clones; about three quarters are singletons and the top ten take around 5.6%. Material: ileal tissue. These receptors were taken from an adult with Crohn's disease. The CDR3 runs from the conserved cysteine through the conserved F or W. The order of the fields is J gene, V gene, clone size, D gene, CDR3 DNA, CDR3 protein. A D gene is named only where the DNA matches it firmly. Only some rows state a clone size, as once, few, many or a class for expanded clones.

TRBJ1-6 TRBV27 . . TGTGCCAGCAGTTTACGGGGGGGCTACTATAATTCACCCCTCCACTTT CASSLRGGYYNSPLHF
TRBJ1-2 TRBV5-1 . . TGCGCCAGCAGCTTGGGGGGGGAGCCCCACGGCTACACCTTC CASSLGGEPHGYTF
TRBJ1-2 TRBV7-3 . TRBD1 TGTGCCAGCAGCCCTCTGGGGGGACAGGGGCATGATGGCTACACCTTC CASSPLGGQGHDGYTF
TRBJ1-2 TRBV6-6 . TRBD1 TGTGCCAGCAGTTACGGGGGACAGTATGGCTACACCTTC CASSYGGQYGYTF
TRBJ2-7 TRBV10-1 . . TGCGCCAGCCTAATGAGCTCCTACGAGCAGTACTTC CASLMSSYEQYF
TRBJ1-5 TRBV7-7 . TRBD1 TGTGCCAGCAGCTTGACTGAGCAGGGGGCGCGAGGGCCCCAGCATTTT CASSLTEQGARGPQHF
TRBJ2-7 TRBV28 . TRBD1 TGTGCCAGCCGGACAGGGGCCTACGAGCAGTACTTC CASRTGAYEQYF
TRBJ1-1 TRBV10-3 . TRBD1 TGTGCCATCAGTGGGACAGGGTGGGGGAACACTGAAGCTTTCTTT CAISGTGWGNTEAFF
TRBJ1-2 TRBV6-1 . TRBD1 TGTGCCAGCAGCGGACAGGGGGCGAGTAACTATGGCTACACCTTC CASSGQGASNYGYTF
TRBJ2-7 TRBV14 once TRBD1 TGTGCCAGCAGCCTCCCGGGACAGGGTACCTACGAGCAGTACTTC CASSLPGQGTYEQYF
TRBJ2-2 TRBV5-1 . . TGCGCCAGCAGCTTGTACGGGAACACCGGGGAGCTGTTTTTT CASSLYGNTGELFF
TRBJ1-2 TRBV7-2 . . TGTGCCAGCAGCCCGGGGGGGACCCTCTATGGCTACACCTTC CASSPGGTLYGYTF
TRBJ1-5 TRBV6-6 . . TGTGCCAGCGGCCACCCTTGGCCCCAGCATTTT CASGHPWPQHF
TRBJ2-7 TRBV4-1 . . TGCGCCAGCAGCCAAGGCGGGGCCGCTTCCTACGAGCAGTACTTC CASSQGGAASYEQYF
TRBJ2-3 TRBV6-4 few TRBD2 TGTGCCAGCAGTGAAACTAGCGGGGGCACAGATACGCAGTATTTT CASSETSGGTDTQYF
TRBJ2-2 TRBV4-3 few . TGCGCCAGCAGCCAAAGGCTAGCCGGGGAGCTGTTTTTT CASSQRLAGELFF
TRBJ2-1 TRBV29-1 . . TGCAGCGTTGTCCGGGACTTTGAGCAGTTCTTC CSVVRDFEQFF
TRBJ1-1 TRBV4-3 . TRBD1 TGCGCCAGCAGCCCAACACAAATCTTACAGGGGGGAAACACTGAAGCTTTCTTT CASSPTQILQGGNTEAFF
TRBJ2-5 TRBV5-4 . TRBD2 TGTGCCAGCAGCTTGGGGGCTAGCGGGGGGCAAGAGACCCAGTACTTC CASSLGASGGQETQYF
TRBJ1-1 TRBV9 once . TGTGCCAGCAGTAAACAGGGTCGGGGCACTGAAGCTTTCTTT CASSKQGRGTEAFF
TRBJ1-1 TRBV27 once TRBD1 TGTGCCAGCAGTTTATGGGGGACAGGTCGGACTGAAGCTTTCTTT CASSLWGTGRTEAFF
TRBJ2-1 TRBV28 . TRBD2 TGTGCCAGCAGTGCGCCACTAGCGGGGGGATCTGAGCAGTTCTTC CASSAPLAGGSEQFF
TRBJ1-1 TRBV5-5 few . TGTGCCAGCAGCTTTGGGACAAAAGGAGCTTTCTTT CASSFGTKGAFF
TRBJ2-1 TRBV5-8 . . TGTGCCAGCAGCTTTAAATCTAGCGCTGCCAATGAGCAGTTCTTC CASSFKSSAANEQFF
TRBJ2-5 TRBV5-4 . TRBD1 TGTGCCAGCAGCCCGTGGACAGGAAGGCAAGAGACCCAGTACTTC CASSPWTGRQETQYF
TRBJ2-7 TRBV2 . . TGTGCCAGCAGGACCGGGAGAACTGGGGTCGAGCAGTACTTC CASRTGRTGVEQYF
TRBJ1-2 TRBV14 . TRBD1 TGTGCCAGCAGCCAAGTAGGGGGCTTAGGCTACACCTTC CASSQVGGLGYTF
TRBJ2-2 TRBV5-1 . TRBD1 TGCGCCAGCAGCTTGGCCGGGACAGGGGGCACCGGGGAGCTGTTTTTT CASSLAGTGGTGELFF
TRBJ1-6 TRBV27 . . TGTGCCAGCAGAGGGGCGGGGGGGGGCATTAATTCACCCCTCCACTTT CASRGAGGGINSPLHF
TRBJ2-2 TRBV9 few . TGTGCCAGCAGCCCACTAGTGGGAACCGGGGAGCTGTTTTTT CASSPLVGTGELFF
TRBJ2-3 TRBV6-5 . . TGTGCCAGCAGTTACAGGGGCGGGGGCCGAGATACGCAGTATTTT CASSYRGGGRDTQYF
TRBJ2-2 TRBV10-2 . TRBD2 TGCGCCACTCTCCCGGGACTAGCGGGGGGACGTACCGGGGAGCTGTTTTTT CATLPGLAGGRTGELFF
TRBJ2-2 TRBV2 few . TGTGCCAGCAGTGGCCGGGTTCCCGGGGAGCTGTTTTTT CASSGRVPGELFF
TRBJ2-5 TRBV6-6 . . TGTGCCAGCAAAAAATCTGCCGGACAGTACCAAGAGACCCAGTACTTC CASKKSAGQYQETQYF
TRBJ2-1 TRBV6-6 . . TGTGCCAGCATCACATGGGGGGTCAGCGAGCAGTTCTTC CASITWGVSEQFF
TRBJ1-2 TRBV4-1 few . TGCGCCAGCAGGAAAATCTCGGTGGACTATGGCTACACCTTC CASRKISVDYGYTF
TRBJ2-2 TRBV5-1 few . TGCGCCAGCAGCGCCCTCCGGGAGATCACCGGGGAGCTGTTTTTT CASSALREITGELFF
TRBJ2-1 TRBV2 . . TGTGCCAGCAGTGAACCGGGGTATGAGCAGTTCTTC CASSEPGYEQFF
TRBJ1-6 TRBV11-2 . TRBD1 TGTGCCAGCAGCTGGGGGACAGAGAATTCACCCCTCCACTTT CASSWGTENSPLHF
TRBJ2-5 TRBV6-5 . TRBD2 TGTGCCAGCAGAAGACTAGCGGGGGGGACGGAGACCCAGTACTTC CASRRLAGGTETQYF
TRBJ1-5 TRBV19 once TRBD1 TGTGCCAGTAGGACAGGGGCAGGGCAGCCCCAGCATTTT CASRTGAGQPQHF
TRBJ2-5 TRBV4-2 . . TGTGCCAGCAGCCAAGACCCTATAGGGGGAGAGACCCAGTACTTC CASSQDPIGGETQYF
TRBJ2-1 TRBV5-4 . TRBD2 TGTGCCAGCAGCTTACTTTCGGGTACGGGGGGGCAGGATGAGCAGTTCTTC CASSLLSGTGGQDEQFF
TRBJ2-2 TRBV7-3 . TRBD2 TGTGCCAGCAGCTCCGGGGTAGCGGGGGGGCTGGTCACCGGGGAGCTGTTTTTT CASSSGVAGGLVTGELFF
TRBJ2-1 TRBV5-1 . TRBD2 TGCGCCAGCAGCTTGAACAGCGGGGGGGCCAGTTTATACAATGAGCAGTTCTTC CASSLNSGGASLYNEQFF
TRBJ1-2 TRBV6-5 few . TGTGCCAGCAGCGGCCCGGGGTGGGGTGGCTACACCTTC CASSGPGWGGYTF
TRBJ2-7 TRBV5-1 . TRBD1 TGCGCCAGCAGCTTGGTACAGGGGACCTACGAGCAGTACTTC CASSLVQGTYEQYF
TRBJ1-6 TRBV30 . . TGTGCCTGGAGTGTATCTGGGGAGACCCTCCACTTT CAWSVSGETLHF
TRBJ1-1 TRBV5-1 . . TGCGCCAGCAGCTTGACGAGGGTGAGGGGAGGTCAGGGATTGAACACTGAAGCTTTCTTT CASSLTRVRGGQGLNTEAFF
TRBJ2-5 TRBV7-8 . TRBD1 TGTGCCAGCAGCTTAATCCCAGGGGGCGGGTCGGCCCAGTACTTC CASSLIPGGGSAQYF
TRBJ2-3 TRBV19 few TRBD1 TGTGCCAGTAGTCAACCCCGGGACAGGGGCACAGATACGCAGTATTTT CASSQPRDRGTDTQYF
TRBJ1-5 TRBV6-6 . . TGTGCATCGGCAGGGCCCAATCAGCCCCAGCATTTT CASAGPNQPQHF
TRBJ2-7 TRBV6-5 . TRBD1 TGTGCCAGCAGTTACCTCTCGCGGGACAGGGGTAGGGAGCAGTACTTC CASSYLSRDRGREQYF